This T cell receptor beta chain is drawn from a study of blood T cell repertoires in COVID-19. This clone appeared once. Using immunoSEQ multiplex PCR, the repertoire was profiled, and TCRdb retains in-frame clones only, with some absent. The table includes roughly 150,000 clones, around 82% detected once. Germline-derived CDR1 and CDR2 are SGHNT and YYREEE (reference sequence). V was clipped by 4 bases and J by 7 bases, with 12 bases between them. The CDR3 loop spans 13 amino acids. The clonotype was recovered from a human donor in a cohort sampled during active COVID-19. Sequenced material: peripheral blood. The gene calls are TRBV5-4 and TRBJ2-1; D is unresolved. The chain's CDR3 is CASSPPTQNEQFF. The DNA for the CDR3 is TGTGCCAGCAGCCCTCCTACCCAAAATGAGCAGTTCTTC. The entire variable domain, with the rest obtained from reference TRBV5-4 and TRBJ2-1, is as follows: ETGVTQSPTHLIKTRGQQVTLRCSSQSGHNTVSWYQQALGQGPQFIFQYYREEENGRGNFPPRFSGLQFPNYSSELNVNALELDDSALYLCASSPPTQNEQFFGPGTRLTVL.